The 20 T cell receptor beta chains presented below share a single source sample, sequenced in a study of cytomegalovirus exposure and HLA in healthy donors. The PCR employed 60 Vbeta primers together with 13 Jbeta primers. Only in-frame clones appear in the TCRdb table, and some are missing; sequencing was by immunoSEQ multiplex PCR. The sample has 65,000 or so clones, almost 80% seen once. The sequenced sample consisted of PBMCs. All receptors come from a girl aged 10 to 17 in good health and CMV-seropositive.

V and J are TRBV18 and TRBJ2-6, with D hard to call. Germline V gives CDR1 KGHSH, CDR2 LQKENI. Trimming pared 3 bases from V and 4 bases from J, leaving 10 bases between. This CDR3 is 15 amino acids long. The CDR3 reads CASSPYAVGANVLTF. DNA of the CDR3: TGTGCCAGCTCACCTTACGCAGTGGGGGCCAACGTCCTGACTTTC.

The chain employs TRBV5-1 and TRBJ1-2, with TRBD1 matching 8 bases. J lost 3 bases, V lost 3 bases, and 10 bases had no gene match. The CDR3 consists of 16 residues. The germline CDR1 and CDR2 sequences are SGHRS and YFSETQ. The DNA for the CDR3 is TGCGCCAGCAGCTGGGGGAGACAGGGGCAGGACTATGGCTACACCTTC. Its translation is CASSWGRQGQDYGYTF. Supplemented by reference TRBV5-1 and TRBJ1-2, the full variable domain reads KAGVTQTPRYLIKTRGQQVTLSCSPISGHRSVSWYQQTPGQGLQFLFEYFSETQRNKGNFPGRFSGRQFSNSRSEMNVSTLELGDSALYLCASSWGRQGQDYGYTFGSGTRLTVV.

This chain uses TRBV4-3 with TRBJ2-3; 7 bases match TRBD1. The CDR3 covers 17 residues. Germline V CDR1 and CDR2: LGHNA, YSLEER. The J segment lost 2 bases and the V segment lost 5 bases, leaving 13 bases of the junction unmatched. CDR3 loop: CASSSIRTGRSTDTQYF. The CDR3 DNA is TGCGCCAGCAGCTCAATTAGGACAGGAAGGTCCACAGATACGCAGTATTTT.

CDR3 in amino acids: CAISRDRGYEQYF. CDR3 in DNA: TGTGCCATCAGCCGGGACAGGGGTTACGAGCAGTACTTC. V and J are TRBV10-3 and TRBJ2-5; 10 bases match TRBD1. The tail of the sequence fits TRBJ2-7 better, so the J call may be wrong. This CDR3 spans 13 amino acids. The germline V gene has CDR1 ENHRY and CDR2 SYGVKD.

The chain recombines TRBV30 with TRBJ2-7; unclear D gene. Trimming left V 2 bases short and J 2 bases short, with 7 bases between. The CDR3 covers 12 residues. CDR1 GTSNPN and CDR2 SVGIG come from the germline V gene (reference sequence). CDR3 nucleotide sequence: TGTGCCTGGAGTTCTAGTGCCTACGAGCAGTACTTC. Its translation: CAWSSSAYEQYF. Together with reference TRBV30 and TRBJ2-7, the CDR3 gives the full variable domain: SQTIHQWPATLVQPVGSPLSLECTVEGTSNPNLYWYRQAAGRGLQLLFYSVGIGQISSEVPQNLSASRPQDRQFILSSKKLLLSDSGFYLCAWSSSAYEQYFGPGTRLTVT.

The chain carries TRBV6-6 and TRBJ1-5; 7 bases are a match to TRBD1. This CDR3 contains 13 residues. V gave up 8 bases and J gave up 2 bases; unmatched junction bases: 3. Germline CDR1 MNHNY, CDR2 SVGAGI (reference sequence). CDR3 nucleotides: TGTGCCAGCGCCGACAGGGGCAATCAGCCCCAGCATTTT. This encodes CASADRGNQPQHF.

This chain connects TRBV6-5 to TRBJ1-2; perhaps TRBD1 as D (5 bases). CDR1 and CDR2 (germline): MNHEY, SVGAGI. Trimming cost V 5 bases and J 4 bases, with 14 bases left between them. The CDR3 spans 14 residues. The CDR3 nucleotides read TGTGCCAGCAGTATTTGGGGGGAGGGCTATGGCTACACCTTC. This encodes CASSIWGEGYGYTF.

The rearrangement links TRBV29-1 to TRBJ1-1; D is uncertain. The germline gives CDR1 SQVTM, CDR2 ANQGSEA. V dropped 6 bases and J dropped 2 bases, with 13 bases sitting between them. The CDR3 contains 13 residues. Here the CDR3 reads CSVSQKFNTEAFF. In nucleotides, the CDR3 is TGCAGCGTATCACAGAAATTTAACACTGAAGCTTTCTTT.

The chain recombines TRBV15 with TRBJ2-5; tentative D call: TRBD2 (6 bases). The CDR3 totals 16 residues. In germline, CDR1 is LNHNV, CDR2 YYDKDF (reference sequence). Trimming removed 0 bases at V and 5 bases at J, with 16 bases between. The CDR3 DNA is TGTGCCACCAGCAGAGATATGGGGGGAGGCCACGAGACCCAGTACTTC. This gives the protein CATSRDMGGGHETQYF.

This sequence joins TRBV19 and TRBJ1-1, with TRBD1 as a possible D gene (6 bases). The CDR3 runs 15 residues. The V end lost 6 bases, the J end lost 5 bases, and 19 bases lay between the germline ends. Germline V gene data show CDR1 as LNHDA and CDR2 as SQIVND (reference sequence). The chain's CDR3 is CASRSGQGPGTEAFF. The CDR3 coding sequence is TGTGCCAGTAGATCGGGGCAGGGGCCGGGAACTGAAGCTTTCTTT.

A few counts support this clone. V gene TRBV10-1 combines with J gene TRBJ1-4, with D unclear. The V and J ends lost 3 bases and 7 bases respectively, with 21 bases between them. Germline V CDR1 and CDR2: WNHNN, SYGVQD (reference sequence). This CDR3 has 17 residues. This CDR3 reads CASSDPPYERDSEKLFF. The CDR3 DNA is TGCGCCAGCAGTGACCCACCTTATGAGAGGGATAGTGAAAAACTGTTTTTT.

This chain connects TRBV29-1 to TRBJ1-2; D not certain. V shed 4 bases and J shed 6 bases, with 12 bases lying between them. The CDR3 contains 12 residues. The germline gives CDR1 SQVTM, CDR2 ANQGSEA. This CDR3 is CSVVGPWNGYTF. CDR3 nucleotides: TGCAGCGTTGTTGGGCCGTGGAATGGCTACACCTTC.

CDR3 protein: CASSLGRYEQYF. CDR3 nucleotide sequence: TGTGCCAGCAGCCTTGGGCGTTACGAGCAGTACTTC. This chain uses TRBV7-9 with TRBJ2-7; unclear D gene. The CDR3 contains 12 residues. Germline CDR1 SEHNR, CDR2 FQNEAQ (reference sequence). The V end was cut by 5 bases, the J end by 4 bases, with 9 bases between.

The chain is built from TRBV18 and TRBJ1-1; 8 positions match TRBD1. V trimming: 5 bases; J trimming: 3 bases; junction bases outside the gene matches: 8. Germline V gene lookup returns CDR1 KGHSH and CDR2 LQKENI. The CDR3 loop spans 15 amino acids. CDR3 nucleotide sequence: TGTGCCAGCTCAATTTCCGGGACAGGCCACACTGAAGCTTTCTTT. Amino acid sequence: CASSISGTGHTEAFF.

This chain joins TRBV6-5 and TRBJ2-7, with 8 positions matching TRBD1. J gave up 5 bases and V 6 bases, and 12 bases lay outside the gene matches. Germline V gene data show CDR1 as MNHEY and CDR2 as SVGAGI. CDR3 length equals 15 residues. The CDR3 protein is CASSRVGQVVHEQYF. The CDR3, as DNA: TGTGCCAGCAGCCGGGTGGGACAGGTCGTACACGAGCAGTACTTC.

This clone was found once. The V call is TRBV28, the J call TRBJ2-7, with 7 bases matching TRBD2. Unmatched junction bases numbered 10, after V lost 5 bases and J lost 6 bases. The V gene's germline CDR1 is MDHEN and CDR2 SYDVKM. The CDR3 covers 14 residues. CDR3 sequence: CASSNPPGRGEQYF. CDR3 DNA: TGTGCCAGCAGTAACCCCCCGGGGAGGGGCGAGCAGTACTTC.

This CDR3 reads CASSPTGTHEQYF. CDR3 DNA sequence: TGTGCCAGCAGCCCGACAGGGACCCACGAGCAGTACTTC. The chain recombines TRBV13 with TRBJ2-7; 7 nucleotides match TRBD1. In germline, CDR1 is PRHDT, CDR2 FYEKMQ (reference sequence). This CDR3 is built from 13 residues. With V trimmed by 5 bases and J by 5 bases, 6 bases remained unmatched.

The chain couples TRBV9 to TRBJ1-1; D unclear. The germline V gene encodes CDR1 SGDLS and CDR2 YYNGEE. Trimming took 0 bases from V and 4 from J, leaving 13 bases between them. This CDR3 spans 15 amino acids. The CDR3 loop is CASSVGPISGTEAFF. For the CDR3, the DNA is TGTGCCAGCAGCGTAGGGCCGATTTCAGGCACTGAAGCTTTCTTT.

The J gene is TRBJ1-2, the V gene TRBV11-2, with D unclear. Germline CDR1 reads SGHAT; CDR2 reads FQNNGV. This CDR3 spans 13 amino acids. Trimming pared 5 bases from V and 6 bases from J, leaving 13 bases between. The CDR3 DNA follows: TGTGCCAGCAGCCCAGGTTGGAGGGATGGCTACACCTTC. Amino acids: CASSPGWRDGYTF.

The V call is TRBV6-5, the J call TRBJ2-7; 7 bases agree with TRBD2. Germline lookup yields CDR1 MNHEY and CDR2 SVGAGI. This CDR3 has 15 residues. V lost 0 bases, J lost 3 bases, and 5 bases stayed unmatched. As DNA, the CDR3 is TGTGCCAGCAGTTACTCATCGGGAGGAATCTACGAGCAGTACTTC. Translated: CASSYSSGGIYEQYF.